This TCR beta chain was captured in a study of T cells after yellow fever vaccination. V lost 5 bases, J lost 5 bases, and 10 bases lay in between. CDR3 length equals 12 residues. This clonotype came up many times. The antigen is unknown. General observations from the study: Repertoires obtained by FACS sorting could include abundant clonotypes that entered as contaminants from the bulk population. Though it reached lower strength, the secondary response hit its peak faster, day 5 versus 15. At about 97% for CD4 and approximately 88% for CD8, most primary-vaccination clones showed up again after the booster.

TCRdb called the 5' RACE reads again in MiXCR, with one record for every CDR3 protein. The sample shows approximately 110,000 distinct CDR3 sequences, under 9% of them seen only once. The V call is TRBV12-3 or TRBV12-4, the J call TRBJ2-7; D call uncertain. Source: CD8+ T cells sorted from PBMCs, taken 45 days after the yellow fever booster vaccination. The TCR originated in a young man who received the YFV17D yellow fever vaccine. CDR3 nucleotides: TGTGCCAGCAGTCCCGGAAGTGACGAGCAGTACTTC. This sequence encodes CASSPGSDEQYF.